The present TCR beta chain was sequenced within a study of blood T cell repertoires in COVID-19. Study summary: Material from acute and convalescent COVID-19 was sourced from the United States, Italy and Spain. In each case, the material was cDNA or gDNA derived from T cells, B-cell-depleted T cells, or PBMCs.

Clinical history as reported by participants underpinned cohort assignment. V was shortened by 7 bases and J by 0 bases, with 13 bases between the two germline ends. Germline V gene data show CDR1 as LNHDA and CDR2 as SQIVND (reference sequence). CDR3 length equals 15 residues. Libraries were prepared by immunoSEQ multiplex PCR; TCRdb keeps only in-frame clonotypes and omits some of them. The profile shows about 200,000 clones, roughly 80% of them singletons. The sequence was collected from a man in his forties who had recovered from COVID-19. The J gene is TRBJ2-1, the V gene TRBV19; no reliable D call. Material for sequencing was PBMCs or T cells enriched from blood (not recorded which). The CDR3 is CASTYEVNSYNEQFF. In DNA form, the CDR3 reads TGTGCCAGTACCTATGAGGTGAACTCCTACAATGAGCAGTTCTTC.